The entry below gives a single T cell receptor (beta chain) sequence along with its context. Antigen unknown. V was cut by 0 bases and J by 4 bases, with 10 bases left in between. The germline gives CDR1 GTSNPN, CDR2 SVGIG (reference sequence). The CDR3 is 14 residues long. This record belongs to a study of CD8+ T cells in alopecia areata. Study findings and constraints: An increase in clonality over normal scalp was evident in lesional scalp, especially alopecia totalis/universalis.

Sequencing templates came from extracted RNA that was reverse transcribed into cDNA. Here immunoSEQ multiplex PCR was the method, and the copy in TCRdb shows in-frame clones only, minus some. The sample lists hundreds of thousands of clones; about two thirds were seen once. The clonotype was recovered from a human donor with alopecia areata. This chain connects TRBV30 to TRBJ1-5; D call uncertain. This sample comprised CD4+ T cells sorted from blood, obtained at week 0. The DNA of the CDR3 is TGTGCCTGGAGTGTGGATACCTTAAATCAGCCCCAGCATTTT. Translating it yields CAWSVDTLNQPQHF. The entire variable domain, with the rest obtained from reference TRBV30 and TRBJ1-5, is as follows: SQTIHQWPATLVQPVGSPLSLECTVEGTSNPNLYWYRQAAGRGLQLLFYSVGIGQISSEVPQNLSASRPQDRQFILSSKKLLLSDSGFYLCAWSVDTLNQPQHFGDGTRLSIL.